This T cell receptor beta chain was profiled in a study of PD-L1 blockade in urothelial cancer (dated by TCRdb to between 2016 and 2019). With regard to the full study: Every patient began therapy in about 2014 and was given atezolizumab 1,200 mg intravenously every 3 weeks. About 90% of the roughly 30 patients were males with bladder-origin urothelial cancer, and about 65% of the roughly 29 reported a prior smoking history. An ECOG performance status of 0 or 1 was recorded for the patients, and 0 to 3 prior chemotherapy regimens had been received by the patients. Blood samples were analyzed at 3 weeks after treatment start (second dose) and at 6 weeks after treatment start. Blood samples gave a median of around 130,000 T cells and approximately 85,000 unique TCRs, with a median clonality of roughly 0.08. The study was an exploratory multi-omic analysis of somatic, immune and clinical correlates of response to PD-L1 blockade with atezolizumab in urothelial cancer. Pretreatment tumor samples, along with matched peripheral blood collected serially before and after atezolizumab treatment, underwent TCR sequencing. Durable clinical benefit meant progression-free survival longer than 6 months, and TCR features were also tested against progression-free and overall survival. In the same patients who had TCR sequencing, pretreatment tumors also underwent whole exome sequencing and RNA sequencing. Under ten patients reached durable clinical benefit, while 15 to 25 patients did not. Pretreatment blood TCR-seq was available for fewer than 30 patients, at least one posttreatment blood collection was obtained for about 24 patients, and tumor TCR-seq was available for about 24 patients.

Details on this clone: Its specific antigen is unknown. No qualities accompany the bases; no much larger clone lies one base away.

The junction shows trimming of 4 bases on V and 0 bases on J, plus 10 bases between the germline ends. The CDR3 sequence holds 15 residues, the cysteine and phenylalanine included. Left in the record is the CDR3 DNA by itself, 45 bases read in frame from the first base. CDR1 and CDR2, per the germline V gene, are ENHRY and SYGVKD. Synthetic TCR analog templates were spiked into each PCR so that absolute template abundance could be estimated from read counts. TCRbeta CDR3 regions were amplified from genomic DNA with bias-controlled V and J gene primers using the immunoSEQ assay. Sequencing of rearranged TCRbeta segments was done at approximately 20X coverage. The paper's processing steps were these. Sequencing errors were corrected by clustering, and CDR3s were annotated against IMGT so that V, D and J genes could be assigned. Downstream analyses used only productive TCRbeta rearrangements and left out out-of-frame or stop-codon sequences. To compute clonality, Shannon entropy was normalized by the log of the number of unique productive sequences and then subtracted from one. Clones differing between time points or between blood and tumor were identified by Fisher's exact test with Benjamini-Hochberg correction at adjusted p below 0.01. TCRdb retrieved this table from immuneACCESS and kept in-frame rearrangements only. Not all clones are present; in checked studies, unresolved V genes account for under half, and no reason is known for the remainder. From that table come the V and J calls and clone size; the DNA was used to work out D and trimming. The table for this sample lists 25,000 to 35,000 clones; 75% to 85% of them were counted only once. The ten top clones hold 3% to 4% of the sample.

In light of the paper, this sample's time point label describes: peripheral blood 6 weeks after treatment start. The cohort comprised roughly 30 patients with locally advanced or metastatic urothelial carcinoma treated at Memorial Sloan Kettering on a trial protocol. Peripheral blood mononuclear cells were collected pretreatment and during treatment, with between 1 and 8 total time points obtained per patient. The Qiagen DNeasy Blood extraction kit was used to purify genomic DNA from total PBMCs and tumor samples. PBMCs were collected pretreatment and during treatment and were isolated and stored as previously described. Overall results and qualifications from the work: Because of the small sample size (n ≈ 30) and the many exploratory analyses performed, the results are intended to be regarded as hypothesis-generating. Improved progression-free and overall survival was found to be associated with pretreatment peripheral blood TCR clonality below the median. Greater expansion of tumor-associated TCR clones in peripheral blood 3 weeks after the start of treatment was observed in patients with durable benefit (n of about 20, p = 0.022).

The receptor chain draws on TRBV10-3 and TRBJ1-5; too little of a D gene remains to name it. This specimen consisted of PBMCs, obtained around atezolizumab (anti-PD-L1) treatment. This clonotype was obtained from a man aged 70-80 years with urothelial cancer. This receptor carries the CDR3 CAISASGDSNQPQHF. The sequenced DNA is TGTGCCATCAGTGCCTCAGGTGATAGCAATCAGCCCCAGCATTTT.